The 19 T cell receptor beta chains below all came from one sample that was sequenced in a study of blood T cell repertoires in COVID-19. Method: immunoSEQ multiplex PCR; TCRdb's copy keeps in-frame clones and lacks some. This table has under 90,000 clones, about 88% appearing once. Sample: peripheral blood. The source of these receptors is a man aged 65 to 85 with active or convalescent COVID-19.

V is TRBV28 and J is TRBJ2-7, with D maybe TRBD2 (6 bases). This CDR3 spans 15 amino acids. CDR1 is MDHEN and CDR2 is SYDVKM in the germline V gene. V lost 5 bases and J 4 bases, leaving 18 bases between the germline ends. CDR3 DNA: TGTGCCAGCAGTCCCCCGGGGGTAGTAAAGTACGAGCAGTACTTC. Translating it yields CASSPPGVVKYEQYF.

The CDR3 here is CASSLTSAPDTQYF. The CDR3 DNA is TGTGCCAGTAGCCTCACTAGCGCCCCCGATACGCAGTATTTT. The chain recombines TRBV19 with TRBJ2-3; 7 bases agree with TRBD2. The CDR3 has 14 residues. Unmatched junction bases numbered 9, after V lost 6 bases and J lost 6 bases. In germline, CDR1 is LNHDA, CDR2 SQIVND (reference sequence).

J is TRBJ1-5 and V is TRBV15, with D unresolved. The CDR3 is 13 residues long. The V end lost 0 bases, the J end lost 4 bases, and 4 bases lay between the germline ends. The germline gives CDR1 LNHNV, CDR2 YYDKDF (reference sequence). CDR3 sequence: CATSRDRNQPQHF. In DNA form, the CDR3 reads TGTGCCACCAGCAGAGATCGGAATCAGCCCCAGCATTTT.

The rearrangement uses TRBV5-1 and TRBJ2-4; TRBD1 matches 8 bases. CDR3 length: 14 residues. Germline CDR1 and CDR2: SGHRS and YFSETQ. V dropped 0 bases and J dropped 8; count of bases not matched to a gene: 4. CDR3: CASSLVAGGHIQYF. The CDR3 DNA sequence: TGCGCCAGCAGCTTGGTAGCAGGGGGCCACATTCAGTACTTC.

The V and J genes are TRBV28 and TRBJ2-2; a possible D gene is TRBD2 (6 bases). Germline V gene data show CDR1 as MDHEN and CDR2 as SYDVKM. The CDR3 has 14 residues. V gave up 9 bases and J gave up 5 bases, with 16 bases separating them. CDR3 residues: CASRGNYQTGELFF. The CDR3 nucleotides are TGTGCCAGTCGCGGGAATTATCAGACCGGGGAGCTGTTTTTT.

This clone has a single count. The rearrangement links TRBV28 to TRBJ2-7; 8 nucleotides agree with TRBD1. The CDR3 has 14 residues. After removal of 7 bases from V and 3 bases from J, the junction contained 8 bases not matched to a gene. Germline V gene lookup returns CDR1 MDHEN and CDR2 SYDVKM. The CDR3 DNA reads TGTGCCAGCACCCCTCCAGGGGGCTTCTACGAGCAGTACTTC. This encodes CASTPPGGFYEQYF.

This chain joins TRBV27 and TRBJ1-1; D is uncertain. V lost 10 bases and J 1 base, leaving 7 bases between the germline ends. CDR3 length: 11 amino acids. Germline CDR1 reads MNHEY; CDR2 reads SMNVEV (reference sequence). CDR3 nucleotides: TGTGCCACTGTCCGGAACACTGAAGCTTTCTTT. Protein sequence: CATVRNTEAFF.

The gene calls are TRBV25-1 and TRBJ2-7, with TRBD2 matching over 9 bases. J was trimmed by 7 bases and V by 1 base; bases with no gene match: 5. The CDR3 covers 14 residues. Germline assignment: CDR1 MGHDK and CDR2 SYGVNS. The CDR3: CASSEFSLAGEQYF. The CDR3, as DNA: TGTGCCAGCAGTGAATTCTCCCTAGCGGGGGAGCAGTACTTC.

The CDR3 nucleotides read TGTGCCAGCAGCCCGGACAGGGGGCGAAGCAATCAGCCCCAGCATTTT. Translated, it gives CASSPDRGRSNQPQHF. The chain has TRBV5-8 and TRBJ1-5; TRBD1 agrees at 11 bases. From germline, CDR1 is SGHTS and CDR2 YDEGEE. The CDR3 is 16 amino acids. V was clipped by 4 bases and J by 1 base; unmatched bases: 4.

The V and J genes are TRBV5-5 and TRBJ2-7, with 11 bases aligning to TRBD1. The CDR3 is 13 amino acids. Germline lookup yields CDR1 SGHKS and CDR2 YYEKEE (reference sequence). Trimming removed 6 bases from V and 3 bases from J; junction bases left unmatched: 2. The CDR3 region is CASTGTGGYEQYF. The CDR3 DNA sequence: TGTGCCAGCACCGGGACAGGGGGCTACGAGCAGTACTTC. Using reference TRBV5-5 and TRBJ2-7 for the parts outside the CDR3, the full variable domain is DAGVTQSPTHLIKTRGQQVTLRCSPISGHKSVSWYQQVLGQGPQFIFQYYEKEERGRGNFPDRFSARQFPNYSSELNVNALLLGDSALYLCASTGTGGYEQYFGPGTRLTVT.

Turning to this clone: The same CDR3 can be traced to other DNA sequences in this sample. The chain's CDR3 is CASSLAQGNTEAFF. The CDR3 DNA is TGTGCCAGCAGCTTAGCGCAGGGGAACACTGAAGCTTTCTTT. The V call is TRBV7-8, the J call TRBJ1-1, with a tentative D call TRBD1 (5 bases). The germline V gene has CDR1 SGHVS and CDR2 FQNEAQ. Between the trimmed V and J ends, which lost 0 bases and 1 base, there was a span of 6 bases. CDR3 length equals 14 residues. Full variable domain (remainder filled in from reference TRBV7-8 and TRBJ1-1): GAGVSQSPRYKVAKRGQDVALRCDPISGHVSLFWYQQALGQGPEFLTYFQNEAQLDKSGLPSDRFFAERPEGSVSTLKIQRTQQEDSAVYLCASSLAQGNTEAFFGQGTRLTVV.

The J gene is TRBJ2-1, the V gene TRBV20-1; D may be TRBD1 (5 bases). This CDR3 contains 13 residues. Germline CDR1 is DFQATT and CDR2 is SNEGSKA (reference sequence). V was pared by 3 bases and J by 5 bases, with 11 bases between. DNA of the CDR3: TGCAGTGCTAGTAGGGGCGGCGACAATGAGCAGTTCTTC. This gives the protein CSASRGGDNEQFF.

The genes are TRBV11-2 and TRBJ1-6, with 8 positions matching TRBD1. With V trimmed by 2 bases and J by 7 bases, 4 bases remained unmatched. The CDR3 extends over 15 amino acids. CDR1 is SGHAT, CDR2 FQNNGV, per germline. The CDR3 DNA follows: TGTGCCAGCAGCTTACGGGGACAGGAGAATTCACCCCTCCACTTT. It is translated as CASSLRGQENSPLHF.

This sequence joins TRBV2 and TRBJ1-3; D unresolved. The CDR3 extends over 16 amino acids. Germline V CDR1 and CDR2: SNHLY, FYNNEI. Between the trimmed V and J ends, which lost 4 bases and 2 bases, there was a span of 15 bases. CDR3 in amino acids: CASSVRRPETGNTIYF. The CDR3 DNA reads as TGTGCCAGCAGTGTTAGGAGACCAGAGACTGGAAACACCATATATTTT.

This clone came up once. The chain recombines TRBV29-1 with TRBJ1-1; D is unresolved. The CDR3 runs 11 residues. V was clipped by 6 bases and J by 7 bases, with 12 bases between them. CDR1 and CDR2 from the germline V gene are SQVTM and ANQGSEA. CDR3 nucleotides: TGCAGCGTAGTCCTCAGTCTTGAAGCTTTCTTT. The encoded protein is CSVVLSLEAFF.

This clone was counted a single time. The chain uses TRBV29-1 and TRBJ2-1; D not certain. CDR3 length: 12 residues. Germline CDR1 and CDR2: SQVTM and ANQGSEA. V gave up 5 bases and J gave up 2 bases, with 7 bases separating them. This CDR3 reads CSVRETYNEQFF. CDR3 coding DNA: TGCAGCGTTAGAGAGACCTACAATGAGCAGTTCTTC.

The chain recombines TRBV7-9 with TRBJ2-3; TRBD1 is a possible D gene (5 bases). V shed 4 bases and J shed 0 bases, with 11 bases lying between them. Germline V lookup: CDR1 SEHNR, CDR2 FQNEAQ (reference sequence). The CDR3 sequence is 15 residues long. DNA of the CDR3: TGTGCCAGCAGCTACAGGAGCGTTAGCACAGATACGCAGTATTTT. Its protein product is CASSYRSVSTDTQYF.

The chain combines TRBV15 with TRBJ2-1; possibly TRBD2 for D (5 bases). CDR3 length: 13 residues. With 0 bases removed from V and 7 bases from J, the gap between germline ends came to 7 bases. The germline CDR1 and CDR2 sequences are LNHNV and YYDKDF (reference sequence). The CDR3 loop is CATSRDGRNEQFF. The CDR3 nucleotides read TGTGCCACCAGCAGAGATGGGAGAAATGAGCAGTTCTTC. The whole variable domain, remainder taken from reference TRBV15 and TRBJ2-1, is DAMVIQNPRYQVTQFGKPVTLSCSQTLNHNVMYWYQQKSSQAPKLLFHYYDKDFNNEADTPDNFQSRRPNTSFCFLDIRSPGLGDTAMYLCATSRDGRNEQFFGPGTRLTVL.

The genes are TRBV9 and TRBJ2-7; 8 nucleotides match TRBD2. The CDR3 sequence is 14 residues long. Trimming cost V 0 bases and J 7 bases; bases outside gene matches: 6. Germline V CDR1 and CDR2: SGDLS, YYNGEE. The CDR3 region has the DNA TGTGCCAGCAGCGTAGCGGGAGGGCCGGGTGAGCAGTACTTC. This codes for CASSVAGGPGEQYF.